A single T cell receptor beta chain is shown here with its context. Its antigen is unidentified. Repertoires were generated with immunoSEQ multiplex PCR, while TCRdb's copy carries only in-frame clones and drops some. Of 200,000 or so clones listed, 84% are singletons. CDR3 length: 11 residues. V was trimmed by 7 bases and J by 1 base, leaving 3 bases between them. CDR1 and CDR2 from the germline V gene are MNHEY and SMNVEV (reference sequence). This specimen belongs to a study of cytomegalovirus exposure and HLA in healthy donors. The overall study: The 120 or so validation repertoires used a platform that matched the one used for the 500 to 700 first-cohort repertoires, as a later analysis reported.

Study-level findings and limits: Most TCR sequences were seen very rarely across donors, but some public TCRs occurred in many.

The V gene is TRBV27, the J gene TRBJ2-3, with D uncertain. The TCR was taken from a man younger than 35 in good health and CMV-seropositive. The source material was PBMCs. CDR3 bases: TGTGCCAGCACCGGCACAGATACGCAGTATTTT. It codes for CASTGTDTQYF.